This is a list of T cell receptor beta chains from one sample in a study of shared T cell receptors in the human thymus. Some clones are missing from TCRdb's copy, which holds only in-frame ones; the method was immunoSEQ multiplex PCR. The table records 640,000 or so clones, approximately 87% of them present only once. This same sample was also taken into another study, of human thymus T cells.

Source material: thymocytes. Receptors originate from a boy in the first two years of life with a congenital heart defect. CDR3s include the opening cysteine and the closing phenylalanine or tryptophan. Fields, in order: clone size, V gene, J gene, D gene, CDR3 protein, CDR3 DNA. The D gene is left open where the match is weak. A clone size is listed for some rows: how often the clone was seen (once, few, many), or a class if it is expanded.

clone size: NA; V gene: TRBV7-9; J gene: TRBJ2-5; D gene: TRBD2; CDR3 protein: CASSQIGGETQYF; CDR3 DNA: TGTGCCAGCAGCCAAATCGGGGGGGAGACCCAGTACTTC
clone size: NA; V gene: TRBV7-9; J gene: TRBJ2-1; D gene: NA; CDR3 protein: CASSSRQPYNEQFF; CDR3 DNA: TGTGCCAGCAGCTCGAGACAACCCTACAATGAGCAGTTCTTC
clone size: NA; V gene: TRBV28; J gene: TRBJ2-5; D gene: NA; CDR3 protein: CASTKAREYQETQYF; CDR3 DNA: TGTGCCAGCACCAAAGCGAGGGAGTACCAAGAGACCCAGTACTTC
clone size: NA; V gene: TRBV5-4; J gene: TRBJ2-5; D gene: TRBD2; CDR3 protein: CASSLDPSGGGETQYF; CDR3 DNA: TGTGCCAGCAGCTTGGACCCTAGCGGGGGGGGAGAGACCCAGTACTTC
clone size: NA; V gene: TRBV28; J gene: TRBJ1-5; D gene: NA; CDR3 protein: CASSDQGSDQPQHF; CDR3 DNA: TGTGCCAGCAGTGATCAGGGGAGTGATCAGCCCCAGCATTTT
clone size: NA; V gene: TRBV19; J gene: TRBJ2-1; D gene: TRBD1; CDR3 protein: CATKGDRVHEQFF; CDR3 DNA: TGTGCCACGAAAGGGGACAGGGTCCATGAGCAGTTCTTC
clone size: once; V gene: TRBV5-1; J gene: TRBJ2-1; D gene: NA; CDR3 protein: CASSLDYQTRIKHNEQFF; CDR3 DNA: TGCGCCAGCAGCTTGGACTACCAGACTCGAATAAAACACAATGAGCAGTTCTTC
clone size: once; V gene: TRBV28; J gene: TRBJ1-1; D gene: NA; CDR3 protein: CASSPLGGGFGQAFF; CDR3 DNA: TGTGCCAGCAGTCCCCTTGGCGGCGGGTTCGGGCAAGCTTTCTTT
clone size: NA; V gene: TRBV11-3; J gene: TRBJ2-3; D gene: NA; CDR3 protein: CASSLGREKGDTQYF; CDR3 DNA: TGTGCCAGCAGCCTGGGACGGGAGAAGGGGGATACGCAGTATTTT
clone size: NA; V gene: TRBV27; J gene: TRBJ2-1; D gene: TRBD2; CDR3 protein: CASSPKPLAGKYNEQFF; CDR3 DNA: TGTGCCAGCAGCCCAAAACCTCTAGCGGGTAAATACAATGAGCAGTTCTTC
clone size: NA; V gene: TRBV7-8; J gene: TRBJ2-7; D gene: TRBD2; CDR3 protein: CASSLGTSGSYEQYF; CDR3 DNA: TGTGCCAGCAGCTTAGGTACTAGCGGGAGCTACGAGCAGTACTTC
clone size: NA; V gene: TRBV5-6; J gene: TRBJ2-3; D gene: NA; CDR3 protein: CASSSSTALTLTDTQYF; CDR3 DNA: TGTGCCAGCAGCTCTTCGACAGCCCTAACACTCACAGATACGCAGTATTTT
clone size: NA; V gene: TRBV5-1; J gene: TRBJ2-7; D gene: TRBD1; CDR3 protein: CASSQVGQGYEQYF; CDR3 DNA: TGCGCCAGCAGCCAAGTGGGACAGGGGTATGAGCAGTACTTC
clone size: NA; V gene: TRBV28; J gene: TRBJ2-7; D gene: TRBD1; CDR3 protein: CASSPAGTGGYEQYF; CDR3 DNA: TGTGCCAGCAGCCCTGCCGGGACAGGGGGTTACGAGCAGTACTTC
clone size: NA; V gene: TRBV2; J gene: TRBJ2-4; D gene: NA; CDR3 protein: CASLPETPVAKNIQYF; CDR3 DNA: TGTGCCAGCCTACCTGAGACACCCGTAGCCAAAAACATTCAGTACTTC
clone size: NA; V gene: TRBV29-1; J gene: TRBJ1-2; D gene: TRBD1; CDR3 protein: CSVGTGPNYGYTF; CDR3 DNA: TGCAGCGTTGGGACAGGTCCTAACTATGGCTACACCTTC
clone size: NA; V gene: TRBV28; J gene: TRBJ2-7; D gene: TRBD2; CDR3 protein: CASSPSGGGAYEQYF; CDR3 DNA: TGTGCCAGCAGTCCCTCTGGCGGGGGAGCCTACGAGCAGTACTTC
clone size: NA; V gene: TRBV27; J gene: TRBJ2-7; D gene: NA; CDR3 protein: CASSLAGLAFRPPYEQYF; CDR3 DNA: TGTGCCAGCAGTTTGGCCGGGTTAGCCTTTCGACCCCCCTACGAGCAGTACTTC
clone size: NA; V gene: TRBV6-1; J gene: TRBJ2-1; D gene: TRBD2; CDR3 protein: CASSEEWSGGPSHEQFF; CDR3 DNA: TGTGCCAGCAGTGAAGAATGGAGCGGGGGGCCTTCTCATGAGCAGTTCTTC
clone size: NA; V gene: TRBV27; J gene: TRBJ1-2; D gene: TRBD1; CDR3 protein: CASSLTGADYGYTF; CDR3 DNA: TGTGCCAGCAGCCTAACAGGGGCCGACTATGGCTACACCTTC
clone size: NA; V gene: TRBV30; J gene: TRBJ2-1; D gene: TRBD2; CDR3 protein: CAWSVTSGRAVHEQFF; CDR3 DNA: TGTGCCTGGAGTGTGACTAGCGGGAGGGCCGTACATGAGCAGTTCTTC
clone size: NA; V gene: TRBV4-3; J gene: TRBJ1-2; D gene: NA; CDR3 protein: CASSQEGGRYGYTF; CDR3 DNA: TGCGCCAGCAGCCAAGAGGGAGGGAGGTATGGCTACACCTTC
clone size: NA; V gene: TRBV7-9; J gene: TRBJ2-7; D gene: TRBD1; CDR3 protein: CASSPPPDRGTYEQYF; CDR3 DNA: TGTGCCAGCAGTCCTCCTCCGGACAGGGGGACCTACGAGCAGTACTTC